This T cell receptor (beta chain) originates from a study of blood T cell repertoires in COVID-19. The assay was immunoSEQ multiplex PCR, and TCRdb's table has in-frame clones only and misses some. Counted here are under 250,000 clones, 83% occurring once; the ten biggest clones make up around 6%. Germline V gene lookup returns CDR1 MNHEY and CDR2 SMNVEV (reference sequence). Deletions cut 1 base from V and 3 bases from J, with 6 bases between. The CDR3 sequence is 13 residues long. Sequencing was carried out using peripheral blood. This sequence was found in a human donor in a cohort sampled during active COVID-19. V usage is TRBV27 and J usage is TRBJ1-1, with a tentative D call TRBD1 (6 bases). The CDR3 DNA is TGTGCCAGCAGTTTATACAGGGACACTGAAGCTTTCTTT. As protein: CASSLYRDTEAFF.